This TCR beta chain was identified in a study of blood T cell repertoires in COVID-19. Study context: The study drew acute and convalescent COVID-19 samples from the United States, Italy and Spain.

This clone has just a few counts. Original data processing: Amplifying reference gene primers gave estimates of nucleated cell counts. Using immunoSEQ multiplex PCR, the repertoire was profiled, and TCRdb retains in-frame clones only, with some absent. The DNA was the basis for D and trimming; V, J and clone size are from that table. The sample contains fewer than 350,000 clones, 70% to 90% of which appear only once. This CDR3 spans 11 amino acids. The ends lost 7 bases at V and 4 bases at J; junction bases unmatched: 2. Germline CDR1 SQVTM, CDR2 ANQGSEA. Material for sequencing was peripheral blood. The source of this sequence is a man aged 18 to 29 with active or convalescent COVID-19. The rearrangement links TRBV29-1 to TRBJ1-2, with TRBD1 identical over 8 bases. The CDR3 region is CSATGGYGYTF. In DNA, the CDR3 is TGCAGCGCCACAGGGGGCTATGGCTACACCTTC.